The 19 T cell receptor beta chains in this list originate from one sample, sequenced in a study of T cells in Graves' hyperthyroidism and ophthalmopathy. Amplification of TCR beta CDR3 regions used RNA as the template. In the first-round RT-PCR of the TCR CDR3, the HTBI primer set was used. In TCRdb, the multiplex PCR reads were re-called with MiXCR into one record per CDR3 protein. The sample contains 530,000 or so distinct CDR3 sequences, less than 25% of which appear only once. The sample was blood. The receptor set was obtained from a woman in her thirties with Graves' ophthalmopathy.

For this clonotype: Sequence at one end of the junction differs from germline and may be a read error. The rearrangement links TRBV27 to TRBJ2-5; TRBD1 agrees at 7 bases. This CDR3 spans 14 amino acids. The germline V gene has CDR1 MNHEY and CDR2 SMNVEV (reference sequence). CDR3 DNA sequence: TGCGCCAGCAGTTTAACCCACAGGGGCGAGACCAAGTACTTC. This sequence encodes CASSLTHRGETKYF.

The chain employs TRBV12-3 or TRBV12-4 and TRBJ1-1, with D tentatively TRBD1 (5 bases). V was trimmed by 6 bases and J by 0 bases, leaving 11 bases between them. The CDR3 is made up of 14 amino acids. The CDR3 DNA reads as TGTGCCAGCAGAGAAGGACAAATGAACACTGAAGCTTTCTTT. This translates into CASREGQMNTEAFF.

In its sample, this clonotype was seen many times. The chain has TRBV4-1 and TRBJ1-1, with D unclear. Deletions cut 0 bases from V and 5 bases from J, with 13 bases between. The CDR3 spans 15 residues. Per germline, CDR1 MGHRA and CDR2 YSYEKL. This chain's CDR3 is CASSQDEGLGTEAFF. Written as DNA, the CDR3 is TGCGCCAGCAGCCAAGATGAGGGCTTAGGGACTGAAGCTTTCTTT.

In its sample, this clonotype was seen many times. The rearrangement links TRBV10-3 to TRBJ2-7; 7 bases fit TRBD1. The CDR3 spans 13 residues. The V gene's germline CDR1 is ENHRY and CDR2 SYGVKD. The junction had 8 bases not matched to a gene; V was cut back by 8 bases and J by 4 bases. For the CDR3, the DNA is TGTGCCATCGGACAAAACAGGGGTTACGAGCAGTACTTC. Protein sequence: CAIGQNRGYEQYF.

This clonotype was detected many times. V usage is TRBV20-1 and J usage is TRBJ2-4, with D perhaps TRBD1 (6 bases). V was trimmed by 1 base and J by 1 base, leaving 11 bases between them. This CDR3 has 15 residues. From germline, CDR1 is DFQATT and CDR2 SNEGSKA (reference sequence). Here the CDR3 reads CSARGGPEAKNIQYF. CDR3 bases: TGCAGTGCTAGAGGGGGGCCGGAGGCCAAAAACATTCAGTACTTC.

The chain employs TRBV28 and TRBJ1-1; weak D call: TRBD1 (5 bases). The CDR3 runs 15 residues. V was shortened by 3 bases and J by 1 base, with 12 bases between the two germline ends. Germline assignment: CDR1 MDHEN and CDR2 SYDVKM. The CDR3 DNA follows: TGTGCCAGCAGTTTGTTGGGACCGACGAACACTGAAGCTTTCTTT. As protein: CASSLLGPTNTEAFF.

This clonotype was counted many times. The DNA of the CDR3 is TGTGCCAGCAGTTCCGGGACAGTCTCTTTTGATTCGACCAACGAGCAGTACTTC. This translates into CASSSGTVSFDSTNEQYF. The chain has TRBV6-2 or TRBV6-3 and TRBJ2-7; 7 nucleotides match TRBD1. CDR3 length: 18 residues. V shed 4 bases and J 5 bases; nucleotides not matched to a gene: 20. CDR1 MNHEY and CDR2 SVGEGT come from the germline V gene.

The chain's CDR3 is CASSPTGDGHEQYF. CDR3 nucleotides: TGTGCCAGTAGTCCAACCGGGGACGGGCACGAGCAGTACTTC. V gene TRBV19 combines with J gene TRBJ2-7; D could derive from TRBD1 or TRBD2 (5 bases each). V lost 5 bases to trimming and J lost 5 bases, with 16 bases between them. This CDR3 spans 14 amino acids. Germline V gene sequence: CDR1 LNHDA, CDR2 SQIVND (reference sequence).

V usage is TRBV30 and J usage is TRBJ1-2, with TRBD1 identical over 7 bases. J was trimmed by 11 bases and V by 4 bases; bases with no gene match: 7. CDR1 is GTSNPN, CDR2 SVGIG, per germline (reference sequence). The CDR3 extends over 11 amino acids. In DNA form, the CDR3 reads TGTGCCTGGACTGCTAACAGGGGTTACACCTTC. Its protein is CAWTANRGYTF.

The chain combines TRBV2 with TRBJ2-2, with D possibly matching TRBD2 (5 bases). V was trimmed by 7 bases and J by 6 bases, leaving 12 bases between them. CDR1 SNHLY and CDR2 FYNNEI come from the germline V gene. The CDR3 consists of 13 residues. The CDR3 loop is CASNGMRSGELFF. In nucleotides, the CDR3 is TGTGCCAGCAACGGGATGAGGTCCGGGGAGCTGTTTTTT.

CDR3 residues: CASSRDRKAFF. CDR3 in DNA: TGTGCCAGCAGCCGGGACAGGAAGGCTTTCTTT. The V and J genes are TRBV12-3 or TRBV12-4 and TRBJ1-1, with 8 bases matching TRBD1. The CDR3 contains 11 residues. V lost 6 bases to trimming and J lost 11 bases; unmatched junction nucleotides: 5.

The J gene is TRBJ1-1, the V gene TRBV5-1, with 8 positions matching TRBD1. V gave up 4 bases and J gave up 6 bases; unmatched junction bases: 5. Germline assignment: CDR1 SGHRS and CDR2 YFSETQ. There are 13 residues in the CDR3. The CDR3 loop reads CASSLTGGPEAFF. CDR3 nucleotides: TGCGCCAGCAGCCTTACAGGGGGACCTGAAGCTTTCTTT.

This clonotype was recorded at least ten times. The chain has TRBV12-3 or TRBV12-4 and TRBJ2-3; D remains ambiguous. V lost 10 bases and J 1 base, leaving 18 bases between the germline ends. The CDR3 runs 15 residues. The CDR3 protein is CATAISGLGTDTQYF. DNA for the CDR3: TGTGCCACCGCGATTAGTGGTTTAGGCACAGATACGCAGTATTTT.

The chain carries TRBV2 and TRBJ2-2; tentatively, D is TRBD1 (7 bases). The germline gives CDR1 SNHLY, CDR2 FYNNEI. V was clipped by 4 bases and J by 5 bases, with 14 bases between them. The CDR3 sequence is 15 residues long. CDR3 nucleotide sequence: TGTGCCAGCAGTGGGATGGCAGGGGGGACCGGGGAGCTGTTTTTT. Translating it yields CASSGMAGGTGELFF.

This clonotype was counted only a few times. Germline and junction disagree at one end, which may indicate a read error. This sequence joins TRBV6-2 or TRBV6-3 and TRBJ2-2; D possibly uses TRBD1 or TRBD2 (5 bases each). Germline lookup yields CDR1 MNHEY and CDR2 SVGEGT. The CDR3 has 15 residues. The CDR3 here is CASSYVGRNTGELLF. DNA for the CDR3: TGTGCCAGCAGTTACGTGGGGCGGAACACCGGGGAGCTGTTGTTT.

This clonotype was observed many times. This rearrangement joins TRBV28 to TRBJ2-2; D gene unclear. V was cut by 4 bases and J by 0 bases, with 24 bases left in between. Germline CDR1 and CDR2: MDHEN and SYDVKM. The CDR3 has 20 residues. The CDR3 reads CASSYLRLRRITANTGELFF. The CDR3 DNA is TGTGCCAGCAGTTATCTCCGTCTACGGCGTATAACGGCGAACACCGGGGAGCTGTTTTTT. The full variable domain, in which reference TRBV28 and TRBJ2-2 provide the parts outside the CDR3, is DVKVTQSSRYLVKRTGEKVFLECVQDMDHENMFWYRQDPGLGLRLIYFSYDVKMKEKGDIPEGYSVSREKKERFSLILESASTNQTSMYLCASSYLRLRRITANTGELFFGEGSRLTVL.

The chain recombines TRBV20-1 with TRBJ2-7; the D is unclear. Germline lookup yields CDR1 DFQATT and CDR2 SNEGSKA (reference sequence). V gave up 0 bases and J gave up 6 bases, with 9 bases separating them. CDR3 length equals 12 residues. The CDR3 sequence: CSARDPALEQYF. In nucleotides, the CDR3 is TGCAGTGCTAGAGATCCCGCCCTCGAGCAGTACTTC.

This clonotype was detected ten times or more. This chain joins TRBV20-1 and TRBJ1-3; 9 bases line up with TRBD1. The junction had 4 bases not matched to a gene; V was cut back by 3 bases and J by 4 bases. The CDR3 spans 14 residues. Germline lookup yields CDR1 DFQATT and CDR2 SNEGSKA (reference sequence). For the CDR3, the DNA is TGCAGTGCTAGGGGGACAGGGTCCGGAAACACCATATATTTT. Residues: CSARGTGSGNTIYF.

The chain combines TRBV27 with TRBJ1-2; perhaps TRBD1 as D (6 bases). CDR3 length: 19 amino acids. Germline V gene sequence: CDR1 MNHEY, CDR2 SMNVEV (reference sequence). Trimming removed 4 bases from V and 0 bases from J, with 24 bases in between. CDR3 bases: TGTGCCAGCAGTTCCCTTCTCCGACAGGATGCTAAAACTAACTATGGCTACACCTTC. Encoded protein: CASSSLLRQDAKTNYGYTF.